This is a list of T cell receptor beta chains from one sample in a study of blood T cell repertoires in COVID-19. Sequencing used immunoSEQ multiplex PCR; TCRdb keeps in-frame clones, though not all of them. Counted here are 200,000 to 250,000 clones, roughly 86% occurring once; the ten biggest clones make up approximately 3%. The specimen sequenced was peripheral blood. These receptors came from a woman between 25 and 40 years old who had recovered from COVID-19. The conserved cysteine and the conserved F or W are not part of the CDR3 here.

V gene	J gene	CDR3 protein
TRBV4-1	TRBJ1-1	ASSQTTGADTEAF
TRBV5-8	TRBJ2-2	ASSPRGGDLQNTGELF
TRBV13	TRBJ2-5	ASSLGGNVAETQY
TRBV12-2	TRBJ2-7	ASRSGQGTYEQY
TRBV11-2	TRBJ2-1	ASSLDRVTYNEQF
TRBV2	TRBJ1-3	ASRAQGQGNTIY
TRBV7-6	TRBJ2-7	ASSLAGTSGSYEQY
TRBV4-1	TRBJ1-5	ASSQQTGGNQPQH
TRBV19	TRBJ2-5	ASSGRLASGQETQY
TRBV27	TRBJ2-4	ASRTGTDIGIQY
TRBV5-1	TRBJ2-3	ASSSERANTDTQY
TRBV29-1	TRBJ1-3	SVEDDRGGNTIY
TRBV6-5	TRBJ1-1	ASSYREGITEAF
TRBV5-1	TRBJ1-3	ASSFSGDGNTIY
TRBV4-3	TRBJ2-7	ASSPGTGSSYEQY
TRBV2	TRBJ1-5	ASTADSPNQPQH
TRBV5-5	TRBJ2-7	ASSNRDRGSEQY
TRBV4-3	TRBJ1-1	ASSQEEGSPLGEDTEAF
TRBV10-2	TRBJ1-2	ASSELDSRGYT
TRBV7-9	TRBJ2-7	ASSLARSGPYEQY
TRBV4-1	TRBJ2-7	ASSQDVQYYEQY
TRBV4-1	TRBJ2-5	ASRQLAGLWETQY
TRBV5-4	TRBJ2-5	ASSGEGGTQY
TRBV7-9	TRBJ2-7	ASSPRGSPSEQY
TRBV4-3	TRBJ2-1	ASSQDLGLAEYEQF
TRBV2	TRBJ1-5	ASGEARESQPQH
TRBV11-2	TRBJ2-7	ASSHPAGSYEQY
TRBV5-1	TRBJ2-7	ASRERQGVSYEQY
TRBV7-3	TRBJ2-3	ASSPGLAGGADTQY
TRBV7-3	TRBJ2-3	ASSSKPADTQY
TRBV14	TRBJ2-1	ASSQGDTSYNEQF
TRBV3-1/TRBV3-2	TRBJ2-1	ASSQAGGGNEQF
TRBV5-1	TRBJ2-7	ASHTGGSYEQY
TRBV2	TRBJ1-4	ASSSQREKLF